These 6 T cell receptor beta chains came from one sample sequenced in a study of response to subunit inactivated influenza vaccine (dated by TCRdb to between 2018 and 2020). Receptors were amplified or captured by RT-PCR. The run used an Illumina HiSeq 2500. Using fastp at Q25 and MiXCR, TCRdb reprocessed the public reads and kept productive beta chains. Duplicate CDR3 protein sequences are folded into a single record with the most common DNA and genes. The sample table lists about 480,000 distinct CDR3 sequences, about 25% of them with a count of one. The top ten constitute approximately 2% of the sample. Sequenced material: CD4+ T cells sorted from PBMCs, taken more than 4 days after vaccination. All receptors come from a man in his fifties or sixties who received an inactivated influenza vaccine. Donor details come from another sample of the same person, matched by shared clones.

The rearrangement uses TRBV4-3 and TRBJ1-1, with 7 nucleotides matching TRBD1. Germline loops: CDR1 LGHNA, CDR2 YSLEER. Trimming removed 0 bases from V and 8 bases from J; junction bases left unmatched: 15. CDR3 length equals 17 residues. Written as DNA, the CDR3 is TGCGCCAGCAGCCAAGATGTTCGACAGGGTCACGGGAGGGAAGCTTTCTTT. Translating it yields CASSQDVRQGHGREAFF.

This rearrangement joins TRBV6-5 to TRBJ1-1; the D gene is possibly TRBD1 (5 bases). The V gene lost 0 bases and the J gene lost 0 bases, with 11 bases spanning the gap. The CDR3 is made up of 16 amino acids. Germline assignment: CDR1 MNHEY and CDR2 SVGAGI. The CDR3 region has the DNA TGTGCCAGCAGTTACTCCTGGGGACTGATGAACACTGAAGCTTTCTTT. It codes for CASSYSWGLMNTEAFF.

The CDR3 loop is CASSQTGQLSSYEQYF. The CDR3 nucleotides are TGTGCCAGCAGTCAAACCGGGCAGCTTAGCTCCTACGAGCAGTACTTC. The chain joins TRBV6-1 to TRBJ2-7; D uncertain. V lost 5 bases to trimming and J lost 0 bases, with 17 bases between them. Germline V CDR1 and CDR2: MNHNS, SASEGT. This CDR3 has 16 amino acids.

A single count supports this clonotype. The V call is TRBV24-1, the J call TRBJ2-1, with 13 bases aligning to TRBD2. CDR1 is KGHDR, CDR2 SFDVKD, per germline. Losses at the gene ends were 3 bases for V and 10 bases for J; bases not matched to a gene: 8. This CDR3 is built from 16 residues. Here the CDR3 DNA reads TGTGCCACCAGTGATCAACTAGCGGGAGGGCCAGGAGAGCAGTTCTTC. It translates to CATSDQLAGGPGEQFF.

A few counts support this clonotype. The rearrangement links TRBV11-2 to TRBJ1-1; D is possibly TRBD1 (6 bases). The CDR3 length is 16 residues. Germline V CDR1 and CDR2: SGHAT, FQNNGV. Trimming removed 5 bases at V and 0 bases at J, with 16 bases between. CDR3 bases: TGTGCCAGCAGCGTACCGGGACAAATAATGAACACTGAAGCTTTCTTT. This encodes CASSVPGQIMNTEAFF.

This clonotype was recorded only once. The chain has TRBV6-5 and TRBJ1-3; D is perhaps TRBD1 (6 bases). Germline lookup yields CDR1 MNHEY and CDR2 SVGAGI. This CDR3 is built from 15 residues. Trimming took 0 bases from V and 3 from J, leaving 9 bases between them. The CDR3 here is CASSYSRGLGNTIYF. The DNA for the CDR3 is TGTGCCAGCAGTTACTCGCGGGGGCTTGGAAACACCATATATTTT.